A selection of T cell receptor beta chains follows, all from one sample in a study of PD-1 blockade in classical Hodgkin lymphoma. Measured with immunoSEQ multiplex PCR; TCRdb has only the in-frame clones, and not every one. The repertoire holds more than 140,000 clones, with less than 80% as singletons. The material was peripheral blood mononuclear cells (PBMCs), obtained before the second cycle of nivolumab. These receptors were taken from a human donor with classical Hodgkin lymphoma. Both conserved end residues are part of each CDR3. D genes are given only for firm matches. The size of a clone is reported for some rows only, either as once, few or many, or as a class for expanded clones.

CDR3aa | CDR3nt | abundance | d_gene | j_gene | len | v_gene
CASSFGTENNSPLHF | TGTGCCAGCAGCTTTGGGACAGAGAATAATTCACCCCTCCACTTT | few | TRBD1 | TRBJ1-6 | 15 | TRBV7-6
CASSYSSGTGGPEAFF | TGTGCCAGCAGTTACTCCTCCGGGACAGGGGGCCCTGAAGCTTTCTTT | few | TRBD1 | TRBJ1-1 | 16 | TRBV6-6
CASKGANYGYTF | TGTGCCAGCAAGGGAGCTAACTATGGCTACACCTTC | NA | NA | TRBJ1-2 | 12 | TRBV6-6
CASSLRGLNQETQYF | TGTGCCAGCAGCTTGAGGGGCTTGAATCAAGAGACCCAGTACTTC | NA | NA | TRBJ2-5 | 15 | TRBV5-6
CASSGLGSSGANVLTF | TGTGCCAGCAGTGGGTTAGGTAGCTCTGGGGCCAACGTCCTGACTTTC | NA | NA | TRBJ2-6 | 16 | TRBV2
CASSSSQEPGQPQHF | TGTGCCAGCAGTAGTTCCCAGGAGCCCGGTCAGCCCCAGCATTTT | NA | NA | TRBJ1-5 | 15 | TRBV28
CASSRPGQGLETQYF | TGTGCCAGCAGTCGCCCGGGACAGGGGTTAGAGACCCAGTACTTC | NA | TRBD1 | TRBJ2-5 | 15 | TRBV6-5
CASSLGTPTDTQYF | TGTGCCAGCAGTCTCGGGACTCCCACAGATACGCAGTATTTT | NA | NA | TRBJ2-3 | 14 | TRBV6-5
CASSLDRGILYGYTF | TGTGCCAGCAGCCTGGACAGGGGGATTCTCTATGGCTACACCTTC | NA | TRBD1 | TRBJ1-2 | 15 | TRBV6-5
CASSQDPDSPYGYTF | TGTGCCAGCAGCCAAGATCCGGACAGTCCCTATGGCTACACCTTC | NA | NA | TRBJ1-2 | 15 | TRBV4-2
CASSSRPPYNEQFF | TGTGCCAGCAGTAGCCGGCCCCCCTACAATGAGCAGTTCTTC | NA | NA | TRBJ2-1 | 14 | TRBV27
CASSQGWQYF | TGTGCCAGCAGCCAAGGGTGGCAGTACTTC | NA | NA | TRBJ2-7 | 10 | TRBV4-2
CSVADTYEQYF | TGCAGCGTTGCTGATACCTACGAGCAGTACTTC | NA | NA | TRBJ2-7 | 11 | TRBV29-1
CASSSPLTDTNYGYTF | TGTGCCAGCAGTTCGCCCCTTACAGATACCAACTATGGCTACACCTTC | NA | NA | TRBJ1-2 | 16 | TRBV5-4